Here is one TCR beta chain with its context. The antigen remains unidentified. This sample is part of a study of identifying expanded T cells in peripheral blood. Study-level results: Variance in clone template counts between approximately 2-week samples significantly increased with total template count across all healthy donors.

The V segment lost 6 bases and the J segment 1 base; nucleotides outside the gene matches: 9. The CDR3 has 14 residues. CDR1 and CDR2 from the germline V gene are GTSNPN and SVGIG (reference sequence). Some clones are missing from TCRdb's copy, which holds only in-frame ones; the method was immunoSEQ multiplex PCR. Of more than 75,000 clones listed, around nine tenths were seen once; the top ten hold approximately 4%. The chain joins TRBV30 to TRBJ2-7, with 7 bases that match TRBD1. Material for sequencing was blood. The sequence was collected from a person aged 18 to 75 in good health. CDR3 nucleotides: TGTGCCTGCCGACAGGGTGACGGATCCTACGAGCAGTACTTC. Protein product: CACRQGDGSYEQYF.